The 5 T cell receptor beta chains given below trace back to one sample, sequenced in a study of CD8 T cells in Susac syndrome. Random hexamers were used to reverse transcribe an amount of about 0.45 to 1 ug RNA. MiXCR was run by TCRdb on the immunoSEQ multiplex PCR reads, yielding one entry per CDR3 protein. The sample holds some 68,000 distinct CDR3 sequences, 93% seen once. The material sequenced was CD4+ T cells from PBMCs. These receptors were taken from a human donor with Susac syndrome.

The CDR3 loop is CASSLTSPGEQYF. CDR3 sequence (DNA): TGTGCCAGCAGCTTAACTAGCCCTGGGGAGCAGTACTTC. The chain joins TRBV7-2 to TRBJ2-7, with a possible D match to TRBD2 (6 bases). The germline V gene has CDR1 SGHTA and CDR2 FQGNSA. The CDR3 is made up of 13 amino acids. The ends were cut back, 2 bases at V and 7 bases at J, with 12 bases in the middle.

The V call is TRBV7-9, the J call TRBJ1-2; no clear D gene. The CDR3 is 17 amino acids. Germline values: CDR1 SEHNR, CDR2 FQNEAQ (reference sequence). V lost 0 bases, J lost 0 bases, and 14 bases lay in between. CDR3 nucleotide sequence: TGTGCCAGCAGCTTAGCGAACAGACTCCTACCTAACTATGGCTACACCTTC. Residues: CASSLANRLLPNYGYTF.

This chain uses TRBV9 with TRBJ1-1; D is unresolved. CDR3 size: 13 residues. Trimming took off 2 bases at V and 1 base at J, with 6 bases between the two ends. CDR1 and CDR2 (germline): SGDLS, YYNGEE. CDR3 sequence: CASSVEGNTEAFF. The DNA of the CDR3 is TGTGCCAGCAGCGTTGAGGGGAACACTGAAGCTTTCTTT.

The CDR3 DNA reads as TGTGCCAGTAGTATATACGGACGGCAGTACTTC. This codes for CASSIYGRQYF. V and J are TRBV19 and TRBJ2-7, with D uncertain. CDR1 and CDR2 (germline): LNHDA, SQIVND (reference sequence). This CDR3 spans 11 amino acids. The V end lost 2 bases, the J end lost 9 bases, and 8 bases lay between the germline ends.

The chain combines TRBV27 with TRBJ1-5; D remains unclear. The germline V gene has CDR1 MNHEY and CDR2 SMNVEV (reference sequence). The CDR3 has 13 residues. With 2 bases removed from V and 3 bases from J, the gap between germline ends came to 5 bases. CDR3 sequence reads: CASSLTPNQPQHF. The CDR3 DNA is TGTGCCAGCAGTTTAACCCCCAATCAGCCCCAGCATTTT.